This TCR beta chain comes out of a study of CD8+ T cells in alopecia areata. Across the whole study: Twice daily, treated patients received 5 to 10 mg of oral tofacitinib. Study-wide results and limits: Resident alphabeta T-cell populations of normal skin are likewise subject to sequencing in scalp samples. Since there was just one nonresponder, nobody can yet say how baseline CD8+ expansion ties to response.

As to treatment: oral pan-JAK inhibitor, 5-10 mg twice daily. Alopecia areata patients had lesional scalp punch biopsies and peripheral blood taken from them. The CDR3 has 17 amino acids. The V and J ends lost 5 bases and 0 bases, in that order; junction bases with no gene match: 11. Germline V gene data show CDR1 as SGHTA and CDR2 as FQGTGA. A note on this clone: Antigen unknown.

RNA, once extracted, was reverse transcribed into cDNA for use as the sequencing template. Profiling relied on immunoSEQ multiplex PCR, and the TCRdb table lists in-frame clones only, not all of them. The sample holds fewer than 150,000 clones, around 58% seen once. The chain links TRBV7-3 to TRBJ2-3; 7 nucleotides match TRBD2. Sample: CD8+ T cells sorted from blood, taken at week 4, from a patient treated with tofacitinib. The receptor was derived from a human donor with alopecia areata. The CDR3 DNA follows: TGTGCCAGCAGCCACCTAGGGGAGGGCACGAGCACAGATACGCAGTATTTT. This sequence encodes CASSHLGEGTSTDTQYF.